The T cell receptor (beta chain) described here comes from a study of blood T cell repertoires in COVID-19. Overall study: From the United States, Italy and Spain came samples of acute and convalescent COVID-19. T cells, B-cell-depleted T cells, or PBMCs provided the cDNA or gDNA that served as material.

The CDR3 is 15 amino acids. Germline-derived CDR1 and CDR2 are SGHNT and YYREEE (reference sequence). Losses at the gene ends were 4 bases for V and 10 bases for J; bases not matched to a gene: 9. In the authors' workflow: Using reference gene primer amplification, nucleated cell counts were estimated. Some clones are missing from TCRdb's copy, which holds only in-frame ones; the method was immunoSEQ multiplex PCR. V and J calls and clone size are as listed in that table; D and trimming were resolved from the DNA. This table holds around 61,000 clones, roughly nine tenths found once. The sample consisted of peripheral blood. The TCR originated in a man aged 60-69 years with acute or convalescent COVID-19. The rearrangement uses TRBV5-4 and TRBJ1-6, with 9 bases aligning to TRBD1. CDR3 sequence (DNA): TGTGCCAGCAGCAACCGGGACAGGGTTGAGTCACCCCTCCACTTT. Encoded protein: CASSNRDRVESPLHF.